The entry that follows covers one T cell receptor (beta chain) sequence. These data originate in a study of cytomegalovirus exposure and HLA in healthy donors. J was trimmed by 3 bases and V by 5 bases; bases with no gene match: 6. CDR1 and CDR2 from the germline V gene are LGHNA and YNFKEQ. This CDR3 spans 15 amino acids. The PCR was carried out with 60 Vbeta primers and 13 Jbeta primers. Assay: immunoSEQ multiplex PCR; the TCRdb copy retains only in-frame clones and omits some. The sample carries 100,000 to 150,000 clones, roughly 71% recorded once. This TCR was recovered from a woman between 45 and 60 years old in good health and CMV-seropositive. Sequencing used PBMCs. The chain uses TRBV4-2 and TRBJ1-2, with 10 positions matching TRBD1. The DNA for the CDR3 is TGTGCCAGCAGCAGCCGACAGGGGGCTGACTATGGCTACACCTTC. This encodes CASSSRQGADYGYTF.